Below are 2 T cell receptor beta chains sequenced from a single sample in a study of cytomegalovirus exposure and HLA in healthy donors. Profiling relied on immunoSEQ multiplex PCR, and the TCRdb table lists in-frame clones only, not all of them. This sample has over 150,000 clones; around 96% occur once, and the top ten carry around 0.9%. Sequenced: PBMCs. Source of these receptors: a woman younger than 35 in good health and CMV-seronegative.

The rearrangement links TRBV7-6 to TRBJ1-5; tentatively, D is TRBD1 (6 bases). The V and J ends lost 4 bases and 9 bases respectively, with 19 bases between them. CDR1 SGHVS and CDR2 FNYEAQ come from the germline V gene. This CDR3 contains 15 residues. The CDR3 bases are TGTGCCAGCAGCTCTTCGGGGACACCGTCAGGGCCCCAGCATTTT. This sequence encodes CASSSSGTPSGPQHF.

The chain carries TRBV6-6 and TRBJ1-1; weak D call: TRBD1 (6 bases). Germline V gene data show CDR1 as MNHNY and CDR2 as SVGAGI (reference sequence). Trimming pared 6 bases from V and 10 bases from J, leaving 27 bases between. This CDR3 contains 16 residues. The CDR3 sequence is CASRQPKQGIQDVAFF. In nucleotides, the CDR3 is TGTGCCAGCAGGCAACCCAAACAGGGCATCCAGGACGTAGCTTTCTTT.